This TCR beta chain was recovered during a study of Graves' ophthalmopathy and Graves' hyperthyroidism. Amplification targeted the TCR beta CDR3 regions, with RNA transcripts as the source material. Scientists carried out first-round RT-PCR using HTBI primers and then a second-round multiplex PCR. Using its own MiXCR run on the multiplex PCR reads, TCRdb lists one record per CDR3 protein. The sample holds approximately 700,000 distinct CDR3 sequences, 35% to 50% seen once. This CDR3 is built from 15 residues. Germline CDR1 is SEHNR and CDR2 is FQNEAQ (reference sequence). Trimming removed 7 bases from V and 1 base from J; junction bases left unmatched: 5. Findings and caveats of the study: Most expanded thyroid clonotypes above 0.001 frequency also appeared in blood. Its predictions of ophthalmopathy progression gave the model 60% to 71% sensitivity and about 78% specificity.

As to this clonotype: Its specificity is not known.

V gene TRBV7-9 combines with J gene TRBJ2-2; TRBD2 matches at 8 bases. This receptor was identified in an adult man with Graves' ophthalmopathy. The specimen was peripheral blood. CDR3 loop: CASNLAGGNTGELFF. In DNA form, the CDR3 reads TGTGCCAGCAACTTGGCGGGAGGGAACACCGGGGAGCTGTTTTTT. The entire variable domain, with the rest obtained from reference TRBV7-9 and TRBJ2-2, is as follows: DTGVSQNPRHKITKRGQNVTFRCDPISEHNRLYWYRQTLGQGPEFLTYFQNEAQLEKSRLLSDRFSAERPKGSFSTLEIQRTEQGDSAMYLCASNLAGGNTGELFFGEGSRLTVL.